This T cell receptor beta chain comes out of a study of blood T cell repertoires in COVID-19. The V and J ends lost 10 bases and 7 bases, in that order; junction bases with no gene match: 9. From germline, CDR1 is SNHLY and CDR2 FYNNEI. CDR3 length equals 13 residues. Profiling relied on immunoSEQ multiplex PCR, and the TCRdb table lists in-frame clones only, not all of them. The table includes approximately 300,000 clones, around nine tenths detected once. This receptor was obtained from a woman under 40 with COVID-19, enrolled during active disease. This chain links TRBV2 with TRBJ1-4; 7 nucleotides align to TRBD1. The sample taken for sequencing was peripheral blood. The CDR3: CATRTGSIEKLFF. The CDR3 DNA follows: TGTGCCACTAGGACAGGCTCTATTGAAAAACTGTTTTTT.